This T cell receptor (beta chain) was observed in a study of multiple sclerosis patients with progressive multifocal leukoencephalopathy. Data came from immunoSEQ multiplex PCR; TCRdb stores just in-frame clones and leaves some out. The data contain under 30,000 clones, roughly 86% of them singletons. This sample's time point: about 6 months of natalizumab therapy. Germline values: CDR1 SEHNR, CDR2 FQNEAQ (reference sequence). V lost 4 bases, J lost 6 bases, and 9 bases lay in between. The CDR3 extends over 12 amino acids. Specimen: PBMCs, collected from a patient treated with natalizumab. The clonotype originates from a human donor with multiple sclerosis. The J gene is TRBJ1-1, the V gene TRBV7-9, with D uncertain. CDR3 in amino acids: CASSSAVSEAFF. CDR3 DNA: TGTGCCAGCAGCTCAGCGGTTTCTGAAGCTTTCTTT.